The 7 T cell receptor beta chains in this list originate from one sample, sequenced in a study of early T cells in non-severe SARS-CoV-2 infection. TCRdb independently ran MiXCR on the 5' RACE reads; one entry per CDR3 protein. The sample holds 70,000 to 85,000 distinct CDR3 sequences, roughly an eighth seen once. Sequencing used whole blood. The source is an adult who was a healthcare worker with PCR-confirmed SARS-CoV-2 infection or an uninfected control (not recorded which).

The chain links TRBV7-9 to TRBJ2-1; 8 nucleotides agree with TRBD2. Germline trimming cut 0 bases from V and 7 bases from J; bases unmatched to any gene: 5. The CDR3 sequence is 15 residues long. Germline-derived CDR1 and CDR2 are SEHNR and FQNEAQ (reference sequence). CDR3 in DNA: TGTGCCAGCAGCTTAGCTTACGGGAGGGTGAATGAGCAGTTCTTC. Residues: CASSLAYGRVNEQFF.

This clonotype was seen a handful of times. In DNA, the CDR3 is TGTGCCAGCTTAACCCAGAACACAGATACGCAGTATTTT. Encoded protein: CASLTQNTDTQYF. The chain combines TRBV18 with TRBJ2-3, with D uncertain. Trimming left V 7 bases short and J 2 bases short, with 10 bases between. CDR1 KGHSH and CDR2 LQKENI come from the germline V gene. This CDR3 spans 13 amino acids.

The rearrangement links TRBV20-1 to TRBJ2-2; maybe TRBD1 (6 bases). The CDR3 runs to 15 residues. Trimming left V 6 bases short and J 3 bases short, with 17 bases between. Germline assignment: CDR1 DFQATT and CDR2 SNEGSKA (reference sequence). CDR3 in amino acids: CSARTPGQDTGELFF. The CDR3 DNA reads TGCAGTGCGAGAACACCGGGACAAGACACCGGGGAGCTGTTTTTT.

The table lists this clonotype with many counts. The genes are TRBV7-9 and TRBJ1-1, with D hard to call. Germline CDR1 and CDR2: SEHNR and FQNEAQ (reference sequence). This CDR3 spans 13 amino acids. Trimming removed 5 bases at V and 2 bases at J, with 9 bases between. The CDR3 is CASSATQNTEAFF. The CDR3 DNA follows: TGTGCCAGCAGCGCCACCCAAAACACTGAAGCTTTCTTT.

This clonotype was counted a few times. The chain joins TRBV7-2 to TRBJ2-7; 7 bases agree with TRBD2. Germline V CDR1 and CDR2: SGHTA, FQGNSA. This CDR3 spans 13 amino acids. J gave up 3 bases and V 2 bases, and 1 base lay outside the gene matches. CDR3 DNA sequence: TGTGCCAGCAGCTTATGGGGGGGCTACGAGCAGTACTTC. Protein: CASSLWGGYEQYF.

This chain joins TRBV6-5 and TRBJ2-3; no clear D. CDR3 length equals 14 residues. Germline V gene data show CDR1 as MNHEY and CDR2 as SVGAGI. Trimming removed 0 bases at V and 4 bases at J, with 8 bases between. CDR3 DNA sequence: TGTGCCAGCAGTTACTCGTCGAGTGCAGATACGCAGTATTTT. It yields the protein CASSYSSSADTQYF.

This clonotype was seen a handful of times. The CDR3 nucleotides read TGTGCCAGCAGTGAAGAAGAACGGAGCTCCTATAATTCACCCCTCCACTTT. This codes for CASSEEERSSYNSPLHF. The rearrangement uses TRBV6-1 and TRBJ1-6; D gene uncertain. The CDR3 has 17 amino acids. With 1 base removed from V and 0 bases from J, the gap between germline ends came to 10 bases. In germline, CDR1 is MNHNS, CDR2 SASEGT.